This T cell receptor beta chain stems from a study of shared clonotypes between healthy human individuals. Study-wide context: Each donor's CD4 naive and CD4 memory cells filled three plates apiece, CD8 naive two, and CD8 memory one.

TCRdb keeps only in-frame clones here, not all; method: immunoSEQ multiplex PCR. This table holds 80,000 to 100,000 clones, approximately 70% found once. Donors were healthy HIV-negative adults without recent acute infections or vaccinations. Germline V gene data show CDR1 as SEHNR and CDR2 as FQNEAQ (reference sequence). The CDR3 is made up of 15 amino acids. V gave up 1 base and J gave up 3 bases, with 13 bases separating them. This clone has a handful of counts. Specimen: memory CD8+ T cells sorted from blood. Subset noted: CD45RO+ cells pooled with CCR7-negative TemRA cells. The chain couples TRBV7-9 to TRBJ2-7; D is tentatively TRBD1 or TRBD2 (5 bases each). The receptor comes from a man aged 25-45 years in good health. Here the CDR3 reads CASSLDGSDSYEQYF. The CDR3 DNA follows: TGTGCCAGCAGCTTAGATGGTAGCGACAGCTACGAGCAGTACTTC.